One and the same sample provided the 32 T cell receptor beta chains below, sequenced in a study of neurological immune-mediated disorders. TCRdb re-called the 5' RACE reads with MiXCR, one entry per CDR3 protein. The table includes about 95,000 distinct CDR3 sequences, around 3.3% detected once. The material sequenced was PBMCs. The receptors originated from a woman aged 18 to 35 with multiple sclerosis.

This clonotype has ten or more counts. The chain uses TRBV12-3 or TRBV12-4 and TRBJ1-2; unclear D gene. The CDR3 runs to 13 residues. The ends were cut back, 7 bases at V and 4 bases at J, with 13 bases in the middle. CDR3 bases: TGTGCCAGCACAAGGTCGGGGAGCTATGGCTACACCTTC. Translating it yields CASTRSGSYGYTF.

This clonotype has ten or more counts. The chain is built from TRBV7-2 and TRBJ2-1; 9 nucleotides align to TRBD1. This CDR3 spans 17 amino acids. Germline CDR1 and CDR2: SGHTA and FQGNSA. The V segment lost 8 bases and the J segment 0 bases; nucleotides outside the gene matches: 11. The DNA of the CDR3 is TGTGCCAGCCAAAGGACAGGGGCAGTAAGCTCCTACAATGAGCAGTTCTTC. Translating gives CASQRTGAVSSYNEQFF.

This clonotype showed up many times. The chain is built from TRBV10-3 and TRBJ2-3; D not certain. The CDR3 contains 12 residues. Germline V gene lookup returns CDR1 ENHRY and CDR2 SYGVKD. V lost 0 bases and J lost 5, with 3 bases in between. CDR3 nucleotide sequence: TGTGCCATCAGTGAGTCGGGAGATACGCAGTATTTT. This encodes CAISESGDTQYF.

This clonotype was observed at least ten times. The chain carries TRBV10-3 and TRBJ1-5; possibly TRBD1 for D (6 bases). The CDR3 runs 17 residues. The V end lost 0 bases, the J end lost 6 bases, and 18 bases lay between the germline ends. Germline V lookup: CDR1 ENHRY, CDR2 SYGVKD. CDR3 sequence reads: CAISESPSRGKGQPQHF. Written as DNA, the CDR3 is TGTGCCATCAGTGAGTCCCCCAGCAGGGGTAAGGGTCAGCCCCAGCATTTT.

In its sample, this clonotype was seen many times. CDR3 DNA sequence: TGTGCCAGCAGTCCCCGGGTGGGTTACGAGCAGTACTTC. Residues: CASSPRVGYEQYF. The chain recombines TRBV12-3 or TRBV12-4 with TRBJ2-7; no reliable D call. Trimming took off 5 bases at V and 4 bases at J, with 12 bases between the two ends. The CDR3 has 13 residues.

This clonotype was seen repeatedly, ten times or more. The chain recombines TRBV7-2 with TRBJ2-2, with TRBD2 matching 9 bases. The CDR3 extends over 18 amino acids. Germline values: CDR1 SGHTA, CDR2 FQGNSA. V gave up 6 bases and J gave up 0 bases; unmatched junction bases: 11. The CDR3 loop is CASSPSGVGPSNTGELFF. In nucleotides, the CDR3 is TGTGCCAGCAGTCCTAGCGGGGTCGGCCCCTCGAACACCGGGGAGCTGTTTTTT.

To note about this clonotype: Possible read error: a much larger clone is one base away. The CDR3 coding sequence is TGTACCAGCAGCTTAGGGGCGGGCGGACGGGAATACGAGCAGTACTTC. Translated, it gives CTSSLGAGGREYEQYF. This chain links TRBV7-3 with TRBJ2-7; either TRBD1 or TRBD2 may fit D (5 bases each). Germline V lookup: CDR1 SGHTA, CDR2 FQGTGA. The CDR3 length is 16 residues.

This clonotype was counted many times. The chain employs TRBV20-1 and TRBJ2-3, with a tentative D call TRBD2 (7 bases). Germline assignment: CDR1 DFQATT and CDR2 SNEGSKA (reference sequence). The CDR3 sequence is 13 residues long. With 6 bases removed from V and 4 bases from J, the gap between germline ends came to 14 bases. The chain's CDR3 is CSAPGGPPDTQYF. The CDR3 DNA is TGCAGTGCGCCCGGGGGGCCTCCAGATACGCAGTATTTT.

Many counts were recorded for this clonotype. The chain employs TRBV27 and TRBJ2-7, with 14 bases that match TRBD2. This CDR3 comprises 16 residues. Trimming at V came to 4 bases and at J to 3 bases, leaving 5 bases not matched to a gene. Per the germline V gene, CDR1 is MNHEY and CDR2 is SMNVEV (reference sequence). The CDR3 region is CASSSGTSGRLYEQYF. The CDR3 DNA reads TGTGCCAGCAGTTCAGGGACTAGCGGGAGACTCTACGAGCAGTACTTC.

This clonotype has at least ten counts. This chain connects TRBV4-3 to TRBJ2-3; D tentatively reads TRBD1 or TRBD2 (6 bases each). The V and J ends lost 4 bases and 2 bases respectively, with 25 bases between them. The length of the CDR3 is 19 residues. Germline CDR1 LGHNA, CDR2 YSLEER. CDR3: CASSLRPPGAGKSTDTQYF. The CDR3 nucleotides are TGCGCCAGCAGCCTTCGACCCCCGGGGGCGGGGAAATCCACAGATACGCAGTATTTT.

Comments on this clonotype: With a much larger clone just one base away, this may be a read error. This chain joins TRBV6-2 or TRBV6-3 and TRBJ2-1; no definite D call. This CDR3 has 12 residues. From germline, CDR1 is MNHEY and CDR2 SVGEGT. CDR3: CDSSYSRREQFF. As DNA, the CDR3 is TGTGACAGCAGTTACTCGCGACGGGAGCAGTTCTTC.

This clonotype has ten or more counts. The chain joins TRBV4-1 to TRBJ2-2; D may be TRBD1 (5 bases). CDR1 is MGHRA, CDR2 YSYEKL, per germline. Trimming cost V 0 bases and J 1 base, with 6 bases left between them. This CDR3 comprises 15 residues. The CDR3 protein is CASSQDTGNTGELFF. The CDR3 DNA is TGCGCCAGCAGCCAAGATACAGGGAACACCGGGGAGCTGTTTTTT.

This clonotype appeared many times. The J gene is TRBJ1-5, the V gene TRBV12-3 or TRBV12-4, with D possibly matching TRBD1 (6 bases). The CDR3 loop spans 16 amino acids. The V gene lost 1 base and the J gene lost 0 bases, with 10 bases spanning the gap. CDR3 amino acids: CASSLDRAYSNQPQHF. The CDR3 coding sequence is TGTGCCAGCAGTTTAGACAGGGCTTATAGCAATCAGCCCCAGCATTTT.

Many counts were recorded for this clonotype. This chain links TRBV3-1 with TRBJ2-3; 10 bases align to TRBD2. The CDR3 is 16 residues long. V lost 3 bases and J lost 2; bases outside the gene matches: 5. CDR1 LGHDT and CDR2 YNNKEL come from the germline V gene (reference sequence). The CDR3 loop is CASSQVLAGVTDTQYF. As DNA, the CDR3 is TGTGCCAGCAGCCAGGTCCTAGCGGGGGTCACAGATACGCAGTATTTT.

This clonotype was seen many times. The V call is TRBV3-1, the J call TRBJ2-7; 8 bases are shared with TRBD1. CDR1 LGHDT and CDR2 YNNKEL come from the germline V gene (reference sequence). CDR3 length: 18 amino acids. V shed 4 bases and J 3 bases; nucleotides not matched to a gene: 17. The CDR3 DNA follows: TGTGCCAGCAGCCCCCACCGCAGGGGGCTCCCGGTGGACTACGAGCAGTACTTC. Translated, it gives CASSPHRRGLPVDYEQYF.

This clonotype was counted between two and nine times. The chain employs TRBV7-6 and TRBJ1-6; D gene ambiguous. CDR3 length equals 16 residues. Germline V gene lookup returns CDR1 SGHVS and CDR2 FNYEAQ. V was shortened by 3 bases and J by 8 bases, with 17 bases between the two germline ends. DNA for the CDR3: TGTGCCAGCAGCTTCCCGGGTCAGGTGACCGATTCACCCCTCCACTTT. It specifies CASSFPGQVTDSPLHF.

This clonotype has only a few counts. The rearrangement uses TRBV20-1 and TRBJ2-1, with 10 bases matching TRBD2. Germline loops: CDR1 DFQATT, CDR2 SNEGSKA (reference sequence). The CDR3 is made up of 16 amino acids. V was pared by 0 bases and J by 4 bases, with 6 bases of the junction left unmatched. CDR3 protein: CSARDFSGGTYNEQFF. CDR3 coding DNA: TGCAGTGCTAGAGATTTTAGCGGGGGGACATACAATGAGCAGTTCTTC.

There are many counts of this clonotype. The chain combines TRBV3-1 with TRBJ1-2, with 8 bases identical to TRBD1. Unmatched junction bases numbered 11, after V lost 4 bases and J lost 4 bases. CDR3 size: 16 residues. Looked up from germline, CDR1 is LGHDT and CDR2 is YNNKEL (reference sequence). Here the CDR3 reads CASSRGQGAPGYGYTF. CDR3 DNA sequence: TGTGCCAGCAGCCGAGGCCAGGGGGCGCCGGGCTATGGCTACACCTTC.

In its sample, this clonotype was seen many times. The chain carries TRBV27 and TRBJ2-2; 12 nucleotides align to TRBD2. The CDR3 totals 14 residues. V dropped 5 bases and J dropped 6; count of bases not matched to a gene: 1. Germline values: CDR1 MNHEY, CDR2 SMNVEV (reference sequence). The CDR3 is CASSLAGGPGELFF. The CDR3 DNA follows: TGTGCCAGCAGTCTAGCGGGGGGGCCCGGGGAGCTGTTTTTT.

This clonotype has ten or more counts. CDR3 in amino acids: CASSLSAAGIAPQHF. CDR3 nucleotides: TGTGCCAGCAGTTTATCCGCCGCCGGTATAGCGCCCCAGCATTTT. This chain joins TRBV27 and TRBJ1-5; D unclear. In germline, CDR1 is MNHEY, CDR2 SMNVEV (reference sequence). CDR3 size: 15 residues. V dropped 0 bases and J dropped 9 bases, with 15 bases sitting between them.

By sample fraction, this clonotype is large. V usage is TRBV27 and J usage is TRBJ1-6; D is unresolved. V was shortened by 0 bases and J by 12 bases, with 15 bases between the two germline ends. The germline CDR1 and CDR2 sequences are MNHEY and SMNVEV (reference sequence). The CDR3 covers 15 residues. The CDR3 DNA reads TGTGCCAGCAGTTTATCGACCGGGTCGGTTTTACCCCTCCACTTT. It specifies CASSLSTGSVLPLHF.

This clonotype was counted many times. The gene calls are TRBV29-1 and TRBJ2-6; no clear D gene. V was shortened by 3 bases and J by 0 bases, with 6 bases between the two germline ends. Germline V lookup: CDR1 SQVTM, CDR2 ANQGSEA. The CDR3 is made up of 14 amino acids. The CDR3 DNA follows: TGCAGCGTTGATGCGAACTCTGGGGCCAACGTCCTGACTTTC. This codes for CSVDANSGANVLTF.

This clonotype appeared many times. The chain couples TRBV5-1 to TRBJ1-2; D gene unclear. This CDR3 has 16 amino acids. The V and J ends lost 4 bases and 2 bases respectively, with 18 bases between them. CDR1 and CDR2 (germline): SGHRS, YFSETQ. Here the CDR3 DNA reads TGCGCCAGCAGCGAGATGGGTAGAGGTTCGAACTATGGCTACACCTTC. Translated, it gives CASSEMGRGSNYGYTF.

The sample holds a few counts of this clonotype. Just one base apart from a much larger clone, this may be a read error. The V and J genes are TRBV12-3 or TRBV12-4 and TRBJ1-3; maybe TRBD1 (5 bases). This CDR3 contains 12 residues. V shed 5 bases and J shed 12 bases, with 14 bases lying between them. CDR3 amino acids: CASSDRGVNIYF. Here the CDR3 DNA reads TGTGCCAGCAGTGACCGGGGGGTAAACATATATTTT.

This clonotype was seen ten or more times. DNA of the CDR3: TGCGCCAGCAGCTGGACTAGCGGGAGCATCAATGAGCAGTTCTTC. It translates to CASSWTSGSINEQFF. The V gene is TRBV5-1, the J gene TRBJ2-1, with TRBD2 matching 13 bases. Germline assignment: CDR1 SGHRS and CDR2 YFSETQ. The CDR3 extends over 15 amino acids. The junction had 3 bases not matched to a gene; V was cut back by 3 bases and J by 6 bases.

This clonotype was seen repeatedly, ten times or more. V usage is TRBV7-8 and J usage is TRBJ1-1; D possibly corresponds to TRBD1 (5 bases). Trimming removed 1 base from V and 1 base from J, with 10 bases in between. Germline values: CDR1 SGHVS, CDR2 FQNEAQ. The CDR3 is made up of 15 amino acids. Here the CDR3 reads CASSLGWQGNTEAFF. The CDR3 DNA reads TGTGCCAGCAGCTTAGGATGGCAGGGGAACACTGAAGCTTTCTTT.

Many counts were recorded for this clonotype. The chain couples TRBV14 to TRBJ2-2; D is uncertain. Trimming cost V 0 bases and J 5 bases, with 13 bases left between them. CDR3 length: 16 amino acids. Germline-derived CDR1 and CDR2 are SGHDN and FVKESK. The CDR3 nucleotides are TGTGCCAGCAGCCAAGATCCCGGCCTCAGGACCGGGGAGCTGTTTTTT. Protein product: CASSQDPGLRTGELFF.

This clonotype was seen repeatedly, ten times or more. The rearrangement uses TRBV5-1 and TRBJ1-1; no firm D call. Germline CDR1 reads SGHRS; CDR2 reads YFSETQ. The CDR3 contains 13 residues. Trimming pared 4 bases from V and 3 bases from J, leaving 10 bases between. CDR3 coding DNA: TGCGCCAGCAGCCCCGGACCCCACACTGAAGCTTTCTTT. Translation: CASSPGPHTEAFF. The variable domain in full, with the rest retrieved from reference TRBV5-1 and TRBJ1-1, is KAGVTQTPRYLIKTRGQQVTLSCSPISGHRSVSWYQQTPGQGLQFLFEYFSETQRNKGNFPGRFSGRQFSNSRSEMNVSTLELGDSALYLCASSPGPHTEAFFGQGTRLTVV.

Ten or more counts support this clonotype. The chain combines TRBV12-3 or TRBV12-4 with TRBJ1-4; 7 bases line up with TRBD1. V lost 5 bases to trimming and J lost 7 bases; unmatched junction nucleotides: 10. The length of the CDR3 is 15 residues. This CDR3 is CASSAPTGVSEKLFF. Here the CDR3 DNA reads TGTGCCAGCAGTGCCCCCACAGGGGTGAGTGAAAAACTGTTTTTT.

This clonotype appeared many times. This rearrangement joins TRBV5-1 to TRBJ1-1; no reliable D call. This CDR3 has 15 amino acids. Trimming shortened V by 0 bases and J by 5 bases, and 14 bases separated the two germline ends. Germline V gene data show CDR1 as SGHRS and CDR2 as YFSETQ. CDR3 amino acids: CASSLDRVLDTEAFF. CDR3 nucleotides: TGCGCCAGCAGCTTGGATAGGGTTCTGGATACTGAAGCTTTCTTT.

This clonotype was picked up many times. The chain carries TRBV5-1 and TRBJ1-2, with D possibly being TRBD1 (5 bases). CDR3 length equals 16 residues. CDR1 and CDR2 from the germline V gene are SGHRS and YFSETQ. V lost 0 bases, J lost 0 bases, and 12 bases lay in between. CDR3 residues: CASSLAGPGSNYGYTF. The CDR3, as DNA: TGCGCCAGCAGCTTGGCGGGGCCAGGGTCTAACTATGGCTACACCTTC.

This clonotype was observed many times. The CDR3 loop reads CSVRASGSGETQYF. In nucleotides, the CDR3 is TGCAGCGTGAGGGCTAGCGGGAGTGGTGAGACCCAGTACTTC. V and J are TRBV29-1 and TRBJ2-5; 10 nucleotides match TRBD2. The V gene end was trimmed by 6 bases and the J gene end by 5 bases; junction bases not matched to a gene: 9. The V gene's germline CDR1 is SQVTM and CDR2 ANQGSEA. The CDR3 loop spans 14 amino acids.